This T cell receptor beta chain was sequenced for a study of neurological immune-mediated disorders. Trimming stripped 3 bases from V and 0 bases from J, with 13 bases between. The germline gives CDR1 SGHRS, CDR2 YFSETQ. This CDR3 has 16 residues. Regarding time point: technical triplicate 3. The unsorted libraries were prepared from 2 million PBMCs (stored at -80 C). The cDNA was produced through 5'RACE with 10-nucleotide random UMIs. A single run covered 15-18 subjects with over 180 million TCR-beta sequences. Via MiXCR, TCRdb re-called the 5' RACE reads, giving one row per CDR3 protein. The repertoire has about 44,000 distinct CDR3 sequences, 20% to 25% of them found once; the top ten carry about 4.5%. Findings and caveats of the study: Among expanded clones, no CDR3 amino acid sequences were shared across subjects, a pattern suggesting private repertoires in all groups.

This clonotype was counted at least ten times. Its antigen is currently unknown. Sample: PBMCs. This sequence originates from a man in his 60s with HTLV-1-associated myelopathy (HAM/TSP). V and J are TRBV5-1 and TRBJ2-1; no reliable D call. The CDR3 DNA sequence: TGCGCCAGCAGCTCCGTCCAGCGCAGCTCCTACAATGAGCAGTTCTTC. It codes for CASSSVQRSSYNEQFF.